The entry below describes one T cell receptor beta chain. No antigen is known for it. Unexposed donor CD4+ T cells date from about 2010-2018, before the COVID-19 pandemic. CD4+ T cells were isolated from the cells after about ten days of culture. Germline CDR1 SGHAT, CDR2 FQNNGV. V lost 5 bases and J 9 bases, leaving 10 bases between the germline ends. This CDR3 comprises 11 residues. These data originate in a study of CD4 T cells in relation to SARS-CoV-2 and coronaviruses. Study-level background: The HLA restriction of the shared crossreactive spike epitopes was mapped.

Only in-frame clones appear in the TCRdb table, and some are missing; sequencing was by immunoSEQ multiplex PCR. The table includes about 19,000 clones, 70% to 85% detected once. Findings and limits, study-wide: SARS-CoV-2-driven expansion was significantly weaker in crossreactive than monoreactive clones. In around three fifths of donors, memory CD4+ clonotypes crossrecognized SARS-CoV-2 and at least one common cold coronavirus spike.

The receptor comes from a human donor in good health. Sequencing was performed on CD4+ T cells from PBMCs, cultured in vitro. This chain uses TRBV11-2 with TRBJ1-2; no clear D gene. The CDR3, as DNA: TGTGCCAGCAGCGCGGGTGGGAGCTACACCTTC. Protein product: CASSAGGSYTF.